The next 13 T cell receptor beta chains were all read from a single sample in a study of control samples from healthy donors and cancer patients. The method was immunoSEQ multiplex PCR; TCRdb's version includes in-frame clones alone and lacks a portion of them. The sample lists about 170,000 clones; more than 90% were seen once. Specimen: blood. The receptors derive from a middle-aged woman in good health.

The chain uses TRBV12-3 or TRBV12-4 and TRBJ2-3; D gene uncertain. The V and J ends lost 3 bases and 4 bases respectively, with 5 bases between them. This CDR3 contains 12 residues. CDR3 bases: TGTGCCAGCAGTTTTTTGCCAGATACGCAGTATTTT. It specifies CASSFLPDTQYF.

The V call is TRBV4-1, the J call TRBJ2-7, with 11 bases that match TRBD2. V trimming: 4 bases; J trimming: 5 bases; junction bases outside the gene matches: 7. Germline loops: CDR1 MGHRA, CDR2 YSYEKL. The CDR3 has 15 amino acids. The CDR3 protein is CASSRSGGGSDEQYF. The CDR3 region has the DNA TGCGCCAGCAGCCGTAGCGGGGGGGGATCTGACGAGCAGTACTTC.

The chain combines TRBV2 with TRBJ2-4; 13 nucleotides line up with TRBD2. The CDR3 spans 15 residues. V shed 2 bases and J 6 bases; nucleotides not matched to a gene: 1. Per the germline V gene, CDR1 is SNHLY and CDR2 is FYNNEI. The CDR3 sequence: CASSETSGGANIQYF. The CDR3 DNA reads as TGTGCCAGCAGTGAAACTAGCGGGGGGGCAAACATTCAGTACTTC.

V is TRBV5-1 and J is TRBJ1-1; tentatively, D is TRBD1 (6 bases). Germline V CDR1 and CDR2: SGHRS, YFSETQ. The CDR3 is 14 residues long. Trimming shortened V by 1 base and J by 3 bases, and 10 bases separated the two germline ends. CDR3 nucleotides: TGCGCCAGCAGCTTGACAGGGAAGGACACTGAAGCTTTCTTT. Translation gives CASSLTGKDTEAFF. The full variable domain, completed using reference TRBV5-1 and TRBJ1-1, is KAGVTQTPRYLIKTRGQQVTLSCSPISGHRSVSWYQQTPGQGLQFLFEYFSETQRNKGNFPGRFSGRQFSNSRSEMNVSTLELGDSALYLCASSLTGKDTEAFFGQGTRLTVV.

CDR3 protein: CASSHDRVNTGELFF. As DNA, the CDR3 is TGTGCCAGCAGCCACGACAGGGTGAACACCGGGGAGCTGTTTTTT. The V call is TRBV5-5, the J call TRBJ2-2; TRBD1 agrees at 7 bases. Per the germline V gene, CDR1 is SGHKS and CDR2 is YYEKEE (reference sequence). The CDR3 consists of 15 residues. After removal of 4 bases from V and 1 base from J, the junction contained 4 bases not matched to a gene.

The V call is TRBV19, the J call TRBJ2-7; D is unresolved. CDR1 LNHDA and CDR2 SQIVND come from the germline V gene (reference sequence). This CDR3 contains 14 residues. Trimming shortened V by 5 bases and J by 1 base, and 12 bases separated the two germline ends. The CDR3 is CASSDRALSYEQYF. The CDR3 nucleotides are TGTGCCAGTAGTGACCGGGCCCTATCCTACGAGCAGTACTTC.

The chain couples TRBV18 to TRBJ2-3; D is ambiguous. The germline V gene has CDR1 KGHSH and CDR2 LQKENI. This CDR3 region has 13 residues. V gave up 4 bases and J gave up 3 bases, with 8 bases separating them. In nucleotides, the CDR3 is TGTGCCAGCTCACTACATTCAACAGATACGCAGTATTTT. Translating it yields CASSLHSTDTQYF.

This chain joins TRBV6-5 and TRBJ1-1; no definite D call. CDR1 is MNHEY and CDR2 is SVGAGI in the germline V gene. V lost 2 bases and J lost 0, with 7 bases in between. This CDR3 region has 14 residues. This chain's CDR3 is CASSYQKMNTEAFF. CDR3 DNA sequence: TGTGCCAGCAGTTACCAGAAAATGAACACTGAAGCTTTCTTT.

The gene calls are TRBV12-3 or TRBV12-4 and TRBJ2-5, with D tentatively TRBD2 (5 bases). The CDR3 consists of 13 residues. V shed 8 bases and J shed 4 bases, with 14 bases lying between them. The CDR3 DNA sequence: TGTGCCAGCGGTACTAGAGGGTCAGAGACCCAGTACTTC. This encodes CASGTRGSETQYF.

V usage is TRBV5-8 and J usage is TRBJ1-1, with 9 bases identical to TRBD1. The CDR3 consists of 12 residues. CDR1 is SGHTS and CDR2 is YDEGEE in the germline V gene. J lost 7 bases, V lost 3 bases, and 1 base had no gene match. Here the CDR3 reads CASSWGQGEAFF. DNA of the CDR3: TGTGCCAGCAGCTGGGGACAGGGTGAAGCTTTCTTT.

This sequence joins TRBV6-1 and TRBJ1-1, with no clear D. Germline lookup yields CDR1 MNHNS and CDR2 SASEGT. This CDR3 has 15 residues. Deletions cut 2 bases from V and 5 bases from J, with 15 bases between. CDR3 bases: TGTGCCAGCAGTGAACCTAATTCGGCCAGGACTGAAGCTTTCTTT. Its protein product is CASSEPNSARTEAFF.

The chain employs TRBV5-1 and TRBJ2-2; D may be TRBD1 (6 bases). The CDR3 is 15 residues long. CDR1 SGHRS and CDR2 YFSETQ come from the germline V gene. The V gene lost 6 bases and the J gene lost 0 bases, with 12 bases spanning the gap. CDR3 DNA: TGCGCCAGCACAGGGACACCCGCGAACACCGGGGAGCTGTTTTTT. Translating it yields CASTGTPANTGELFF.

The chain has TRBV5-8 and TRBJ2-6, with D possibly TRBD1 on 5 matching bases. This CDR3 region has 15 residues. Trimming took 4 bases from V and 0 from J, leaving 8 bases between them. The germline V gene encodes CDR1 SGHTS and CDR2 YDEGEE. For the CDR3, the DNA is TGTGCCAGCAGCCGTCAGGGCTCTGGGGCCAACGTCCTGACTTTC. Translated, it gives CASSRQGSGANVLTF.